Below, one TCR beta chain is given with its context. The assay was run at deep level. The assay was immunoSEQ multiplex PCR, and TCRdb's table has in-frame clones only and misses some. The table includes more than 2 million clones, 85% to 95% detected once. The data originate from a study of shared clonotypes between healthy human individuals. CDR1 is LNHDA and CDR2 is SQIVND in the germline V gene (reference sequence). The CDR3 contains 14 residues. The germline V and J ends were trimmed by 7 bases and 0 bases, with 10 bases remaining between them. The origin of this receptor is a man aged 18 to 29 in good health. The sequenced material came from naive CD4+ T cells sorted from blood. The subset: CD45RA+ positively selected. V and J are TRBV19 and TRBJ1-3; D possibly corresponds to TRBD1 (5 bases). The DNA for the CDR3 is TGTGCCAGTATTGATAGGGGCTCTGGAAACACCATATATTTT. Protein sequence: CASIDRGSGNTIYF.